This T cell receptor (beta chain) was sequenced during a study of T-cell memory formation after mild COVID-19. As for the study in general: TCR clusters largely stayed donor specific. Findings and caveats of the study: That cross-reactive memory joined was suggested by some responding clones appearing in pre-infection memory.

In TCRdb, the 5' RACE reads were re-called with MiXCR into one record per CDR3 protein. Here the sample spans under 300,000 distinct CDR3 sequences, 15% to 20% being singletons. This clonotype was counted a few times. As yet, its antigen is unknown. The sample was PBMCs or a T cell subset sorted from them (not recorded which). This clonotype originated in a man younger than 35 who had mild COVID-19 (a few samples of this study predate the infection). Cell type and time point are not known.

The CDR3, as DNA: TGTGCCACCAGCAGAGATAGACAGAACACTGAAGCTTTCTTT. As protein: CATSRDRQNTEAFF. The rearrangement links TRBV15 to TRBJ1-1, with D unresolved. Trimming took 0 bases from V and 1 from J, leaving 6 bases between them. The CDR3 consists of 14 residues. The germline gives CDR1 LNHNV, CDR2 YYDKDF (reference sequence).